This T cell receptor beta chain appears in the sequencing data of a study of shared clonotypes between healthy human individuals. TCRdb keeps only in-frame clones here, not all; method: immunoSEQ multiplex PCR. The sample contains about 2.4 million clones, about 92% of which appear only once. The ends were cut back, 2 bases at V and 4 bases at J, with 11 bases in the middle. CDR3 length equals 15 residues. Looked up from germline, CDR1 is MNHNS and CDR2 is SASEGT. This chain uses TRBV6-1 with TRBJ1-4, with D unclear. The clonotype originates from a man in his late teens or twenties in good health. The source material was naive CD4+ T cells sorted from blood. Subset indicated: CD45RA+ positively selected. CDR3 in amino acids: CASSETVVGNEKLFF. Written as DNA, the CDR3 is TGTGCCAGCAGTGAAACAGTGGTTGGTAATGAAAAACTGTTTTTT.